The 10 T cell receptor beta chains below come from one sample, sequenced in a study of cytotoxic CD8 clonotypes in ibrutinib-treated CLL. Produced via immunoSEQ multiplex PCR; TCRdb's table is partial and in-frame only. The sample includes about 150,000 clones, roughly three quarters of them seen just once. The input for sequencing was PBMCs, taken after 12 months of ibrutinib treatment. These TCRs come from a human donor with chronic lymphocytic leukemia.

The CDR3: CAISEQGYSYGYTF. The CDR3 region has the DNA TGTGCCATCAGTGAACAGGGGTATAGCTATGGCTACACCTTC. J is TRBJ1-2 and V is TRBV10-3; 7 positions match TRBD1. V shed 3 bases and J 4 bases; nucleotides not matched to a gene: 5. Germline CDR1 is ENHRY and CDR2 is SYGVKD. The CDR3 is 14 residues long.

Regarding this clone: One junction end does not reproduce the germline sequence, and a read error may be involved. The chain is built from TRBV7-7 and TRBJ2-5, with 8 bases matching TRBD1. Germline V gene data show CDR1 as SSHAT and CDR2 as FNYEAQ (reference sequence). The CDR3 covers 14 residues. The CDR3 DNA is TGTGCTAGCAGCCGACCCGGGGACAGGGAGACCCAGTACTTC. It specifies CASSRPGDRETQYF.

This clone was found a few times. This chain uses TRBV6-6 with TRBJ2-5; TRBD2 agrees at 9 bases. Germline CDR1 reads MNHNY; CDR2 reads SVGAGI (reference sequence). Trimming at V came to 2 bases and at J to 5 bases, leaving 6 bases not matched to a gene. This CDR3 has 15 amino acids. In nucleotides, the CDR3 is TGTGCCAGCAGTTACAGTAGCGGGAGAGGCGAGACCCAGTACTTC. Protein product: CASSYSSGRGETQYF.

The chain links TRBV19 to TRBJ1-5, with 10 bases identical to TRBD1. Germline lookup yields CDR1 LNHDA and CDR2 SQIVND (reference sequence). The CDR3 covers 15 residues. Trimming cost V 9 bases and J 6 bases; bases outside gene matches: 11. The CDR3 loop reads CASTPGGQGIQPQHF. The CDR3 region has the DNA TGTGCCAGCACCCCGGGGGGACAGGGGATTCAGCCCCAGCATTTT.

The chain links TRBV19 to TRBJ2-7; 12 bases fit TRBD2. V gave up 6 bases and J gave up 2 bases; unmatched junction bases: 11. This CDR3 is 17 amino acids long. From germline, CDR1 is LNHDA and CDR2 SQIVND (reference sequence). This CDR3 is CASSLKTSGSPPYEQYF. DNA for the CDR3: TGTGCCAGTAGCCTCAAGACTAGCGGGAGCCCACCCTACGAGCAGTACTTC.

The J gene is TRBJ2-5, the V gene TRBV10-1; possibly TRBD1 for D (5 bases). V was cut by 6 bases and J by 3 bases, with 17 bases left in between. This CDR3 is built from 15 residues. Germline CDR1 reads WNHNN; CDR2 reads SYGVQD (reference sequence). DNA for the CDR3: TGCGCCAGCAGCGGAAGACAGCGACCCGAAGAGACCCAGTACTTC. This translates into CASSGRQRPEETQYF.

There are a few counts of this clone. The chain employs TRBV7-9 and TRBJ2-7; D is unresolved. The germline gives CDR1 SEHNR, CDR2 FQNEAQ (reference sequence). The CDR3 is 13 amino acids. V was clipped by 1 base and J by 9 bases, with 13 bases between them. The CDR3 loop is CASSLVNTWGQYF. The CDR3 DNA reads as TGTGCCAGCAGCTTAGTAAATACTTGGGGGCAGTACTTC.

The CDR3 region has the DNA TGTGCCAGCAGTTCCACTAGCGGGAGCTCCTACAATGAGCAGTTCTTC. This translates into CASSSTSGSSYNEQFF. The rearrangement links TRBV6-6 to TRBJ2-1; 11 bases are a match to TRBD2. V was pared by 4 bases and J by 0 bases, with 2 bases of the junction left unmatched. CDR3 length equals 16 residues. Germline V gives CDR1 MNHNY, CDR2 SVGAGI (reference sequence).

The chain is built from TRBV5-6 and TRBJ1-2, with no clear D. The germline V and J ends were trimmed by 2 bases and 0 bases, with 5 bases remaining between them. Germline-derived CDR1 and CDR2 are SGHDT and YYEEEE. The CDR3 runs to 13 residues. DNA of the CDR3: TGTGCCAGCAGCTTTCCCTCTAACTATGGCTACACCTTC. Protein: CASSFPSNYGYTF. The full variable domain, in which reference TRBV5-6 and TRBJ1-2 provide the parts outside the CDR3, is DAGVTQSPTHLIKTRGQQVTLRCSPKSGHDTVSWYQQALGQGPQFIFQYYEEEERQRGNFPDRFSGHQFPNYSSELNVNALLLGDSALYLCASSFPSNYGYTFGSGTRLTVV.

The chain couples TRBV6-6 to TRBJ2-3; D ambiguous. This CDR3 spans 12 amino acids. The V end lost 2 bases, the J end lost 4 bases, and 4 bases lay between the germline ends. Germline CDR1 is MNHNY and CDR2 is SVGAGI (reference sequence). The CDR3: CASSYGSDTQYF. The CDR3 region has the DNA TGTGCCAGCAGTTACGGGTCAGATACGCAGTATTTT.